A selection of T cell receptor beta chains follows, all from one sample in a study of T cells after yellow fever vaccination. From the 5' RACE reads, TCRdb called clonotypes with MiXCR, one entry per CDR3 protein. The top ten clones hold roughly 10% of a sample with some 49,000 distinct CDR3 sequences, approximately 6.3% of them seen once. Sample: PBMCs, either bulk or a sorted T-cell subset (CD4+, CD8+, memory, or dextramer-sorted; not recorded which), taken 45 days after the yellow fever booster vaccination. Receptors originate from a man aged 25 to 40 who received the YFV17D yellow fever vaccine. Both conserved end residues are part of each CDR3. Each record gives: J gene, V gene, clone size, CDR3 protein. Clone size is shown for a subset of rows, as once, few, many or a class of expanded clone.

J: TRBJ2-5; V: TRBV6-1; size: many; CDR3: CASSPDRIRGAQYF
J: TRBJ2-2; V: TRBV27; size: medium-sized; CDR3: CASSLSSYPGQGTAGELFF
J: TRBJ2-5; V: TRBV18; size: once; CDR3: CSSSRSAWETQYF
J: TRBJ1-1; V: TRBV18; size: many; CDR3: CASSPFMEGNTEAFF
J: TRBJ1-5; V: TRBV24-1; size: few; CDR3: CATSDPAQGVVGPQHF
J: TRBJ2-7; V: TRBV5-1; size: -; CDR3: CASSPGQISGPYEQYF
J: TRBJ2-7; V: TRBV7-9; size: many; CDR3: CASSLTDQREIVYEQYF
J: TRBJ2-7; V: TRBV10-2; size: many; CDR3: CASSETRDPGYEQYF
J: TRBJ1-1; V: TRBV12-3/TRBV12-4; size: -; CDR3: CASSAAGLTEAFF
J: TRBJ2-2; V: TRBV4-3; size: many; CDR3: CASSLHHQNTGELFF
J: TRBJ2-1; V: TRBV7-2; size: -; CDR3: CASSFNTGQGNEQFF
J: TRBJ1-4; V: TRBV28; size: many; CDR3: CASSLQLVATNEKLFF
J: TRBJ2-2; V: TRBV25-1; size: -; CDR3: CASSAPDYFAGELFF
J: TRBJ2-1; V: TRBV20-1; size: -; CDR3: CSANSGGRLEQFF
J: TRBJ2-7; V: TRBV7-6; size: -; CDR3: CASSPYETSGSEQYF
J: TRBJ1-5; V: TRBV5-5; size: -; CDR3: CASSSDPSNQPQHF
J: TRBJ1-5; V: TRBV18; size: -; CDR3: CASSQDKDQPQHF
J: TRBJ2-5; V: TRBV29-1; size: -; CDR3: CSVNGETQYF
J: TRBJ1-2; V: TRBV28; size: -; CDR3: CASTTGNYGYTF
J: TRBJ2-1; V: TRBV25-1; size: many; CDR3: CASSGGPLHEQFF
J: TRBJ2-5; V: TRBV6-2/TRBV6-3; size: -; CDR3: CASSWRRPQENQYF
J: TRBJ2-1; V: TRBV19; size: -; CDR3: CASNLAGVYNEQFF
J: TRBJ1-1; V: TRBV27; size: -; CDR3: CASIKSGNTEAFF
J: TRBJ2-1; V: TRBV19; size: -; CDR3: CASRRSGTSIINEQFF
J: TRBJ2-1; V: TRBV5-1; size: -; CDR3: CASSLWREDDEQFF
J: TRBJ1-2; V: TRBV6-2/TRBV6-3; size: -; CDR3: CASSATGLGGYTF
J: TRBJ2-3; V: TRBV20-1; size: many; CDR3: CSARGDSGSSDTQYF
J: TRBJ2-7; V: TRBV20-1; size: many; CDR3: CSASGTYGEQYF
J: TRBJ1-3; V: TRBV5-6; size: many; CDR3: CASSYRSGNTIYF
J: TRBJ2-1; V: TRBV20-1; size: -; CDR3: CFAREGARRYNEQFF
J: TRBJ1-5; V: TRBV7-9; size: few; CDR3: CASSSGGSLSNQPQHF
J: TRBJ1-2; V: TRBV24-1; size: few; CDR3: CATSRSNYGYTF
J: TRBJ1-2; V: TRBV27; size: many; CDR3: CASSRWTDYGYTF
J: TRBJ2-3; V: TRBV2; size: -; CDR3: CASSHEGITDTQYF
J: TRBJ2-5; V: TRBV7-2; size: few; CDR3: CASSLGAWGETQYF
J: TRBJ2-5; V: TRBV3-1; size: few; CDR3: CASSSRAGQETQYF
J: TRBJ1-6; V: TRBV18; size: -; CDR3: CASSSQGADSPLHF
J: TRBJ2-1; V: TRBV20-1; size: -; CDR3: CSARDRSKGVNEQFF
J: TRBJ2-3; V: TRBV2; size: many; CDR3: CASSQTGLAERDTQYF
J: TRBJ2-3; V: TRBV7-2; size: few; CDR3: CASSFSADTQYF
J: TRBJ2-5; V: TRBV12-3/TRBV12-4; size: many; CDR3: CASTGQQETQYF
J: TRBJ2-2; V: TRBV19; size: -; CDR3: CASRKGQGKTGELFF
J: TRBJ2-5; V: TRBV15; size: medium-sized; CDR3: CATSRDAETGETQYF
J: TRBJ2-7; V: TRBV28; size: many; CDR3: CASWTDHSYEQYF
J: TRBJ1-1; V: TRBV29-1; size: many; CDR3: CSVIGQGRTEAFF
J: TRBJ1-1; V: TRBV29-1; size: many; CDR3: CSAGTSLQAFF
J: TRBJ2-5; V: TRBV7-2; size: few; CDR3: CASSGVQETQYF
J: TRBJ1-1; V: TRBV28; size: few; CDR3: CASIGDRGRGTEAFF
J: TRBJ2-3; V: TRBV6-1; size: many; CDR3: CASSPSHGGPDTQYF
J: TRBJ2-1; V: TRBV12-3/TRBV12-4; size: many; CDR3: CASSSDSPNEQFF
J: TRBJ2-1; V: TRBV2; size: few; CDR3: CTCSTTSGRVGLYNEQFF